This T cell receptor beta chain was sequenced during a study of untreated major depressive disorder. Study-level points and caveats: Compared with controls, depressed patients showed more TRBV05-01 (Vbeta 5.1) usage in CD4+ T cells. Each subject's top five TRBV05-01 clones were all private. Sequencing comparisons covered only three preselected Vbeta families. Generalizability is limited by the comparatively small study sample.

CDR3 length: 14 amino acids. V was shortened by 4 bases and J by 4 bases, with 14 bases between the two germline ends. The germline gives CDR1 SGHNT, CDR2 YYREEE (reference sequence). Concerning this clone: Antigen: not known.

Excluded: major illness, comorbidity, regular medication, drug use, over 100 g alcohol weekly. Assay used: immunoSEQ multiplex PCR; TCRdb lists only in-frame clones, some missing. The top ten clones hold less than 0.75% of a sample with approximately 20,000 clones, more than 90% of them seen once. Sample: CD4+ T cells from PBMCs. The chain links TRBV5-4 to TRBJ1-1, with a tentative D call TRBD1 (6 bases). The TCR was taken from a woman in her forties with major depressive disorder. This CDR3 is CASSIPGGRTEAFF. As DNA, the CDR3 is TGTGCCAGCAGCATCCCGGGGGGCCGCACTGAAGCTTTCTTT.